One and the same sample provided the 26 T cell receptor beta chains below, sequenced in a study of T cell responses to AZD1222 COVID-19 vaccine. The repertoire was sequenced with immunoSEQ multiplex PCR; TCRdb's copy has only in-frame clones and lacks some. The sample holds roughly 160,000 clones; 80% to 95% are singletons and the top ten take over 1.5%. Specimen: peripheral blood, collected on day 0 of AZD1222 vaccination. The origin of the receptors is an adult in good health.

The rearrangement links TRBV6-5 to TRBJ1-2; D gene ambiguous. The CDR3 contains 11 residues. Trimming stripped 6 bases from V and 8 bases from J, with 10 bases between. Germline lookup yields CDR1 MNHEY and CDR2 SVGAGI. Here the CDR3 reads CASRSMGGYTF. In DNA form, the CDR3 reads TGTGCCAGCAGATCGATGGGCGGCTACACCTTC.

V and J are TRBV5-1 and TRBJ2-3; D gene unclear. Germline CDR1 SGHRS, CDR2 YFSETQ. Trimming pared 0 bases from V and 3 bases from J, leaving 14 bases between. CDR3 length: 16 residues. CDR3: CASSLGGWSPTDTQYF. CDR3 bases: TGCGCCAGCAGCTTGGGAGGATGGAGCCCAACAGATACGCAGTATTTT.

In DNA form, the CDR3 reads TGTGCCAGCTCACCACCAGCAGGTCAGCCCCAGCATTTT. Translated: CASSPPAGQPQHF. The chain recombines TRBV18 with TRBJ1-5; D remains ambiguous. This CDR3 comprises 13 residues. From germline, CDR1 is KGHSH and CDR2 LQKENI. The V end lost 0 bases, the J end lost 6 bases, and 6 bases lay between the germline ends.

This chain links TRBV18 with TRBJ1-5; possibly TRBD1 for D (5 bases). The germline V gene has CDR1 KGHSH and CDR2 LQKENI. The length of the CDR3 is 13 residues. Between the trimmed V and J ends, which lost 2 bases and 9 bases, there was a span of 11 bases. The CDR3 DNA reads TGTGCCAGCTCACCAGTGAGGGGTGGGCCCCAGCATTTT. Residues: CASSPVRGGPQHF. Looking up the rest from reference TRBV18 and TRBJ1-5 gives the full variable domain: NAGVMQNPRHLVRRRGQEARLRCSPMKGHSHVYWYRQLPEEGLKFMVYLQKENIIDESGMPKERFSAEFPKEGPSILRIQQVVRGDSAAYFCASSPVRGGPQHFGDGTRLSIL.

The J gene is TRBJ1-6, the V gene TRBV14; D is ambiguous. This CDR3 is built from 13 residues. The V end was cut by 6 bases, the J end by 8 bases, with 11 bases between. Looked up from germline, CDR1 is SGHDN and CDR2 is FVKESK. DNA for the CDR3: TGTGCCAGCAGATTCCGTTCGGATTCACCCCTCCACTTT. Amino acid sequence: CASRFRSDSPLHF.

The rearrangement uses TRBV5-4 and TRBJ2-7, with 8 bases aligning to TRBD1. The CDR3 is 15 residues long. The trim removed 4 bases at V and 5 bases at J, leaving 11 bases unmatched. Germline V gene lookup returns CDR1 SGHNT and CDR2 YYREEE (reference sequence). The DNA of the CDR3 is TGTGCCAGCAGCCTCACCCGGACAGGGACCCACGAGCAGTACTTC. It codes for CASSLTRTGTHEQYF.

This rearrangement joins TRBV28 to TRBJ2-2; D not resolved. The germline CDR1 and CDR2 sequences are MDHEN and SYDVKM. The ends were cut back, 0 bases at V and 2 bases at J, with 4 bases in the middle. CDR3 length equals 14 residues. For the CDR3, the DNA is TGTGCCAGCAGTTTATGGGGTAACACCGGGGAGCTGTTTTTT. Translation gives CASSLWGNTGELFF.

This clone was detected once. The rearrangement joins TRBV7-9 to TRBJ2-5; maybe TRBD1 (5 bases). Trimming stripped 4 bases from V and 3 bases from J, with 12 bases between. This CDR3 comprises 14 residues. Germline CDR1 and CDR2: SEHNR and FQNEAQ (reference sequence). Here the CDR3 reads CASSSTVIEETQYF. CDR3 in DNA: TGTGCCAGCAGCTCGACAGTTATAGAAGAGACCCAGTACTTC. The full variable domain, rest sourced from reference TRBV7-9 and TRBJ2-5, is DTGVSQNPRHKITKRGQNVTFRCDPISEHNRLYWYRQTLGQGPEFLTYFQNEAQLEKSRLLSDRFSAERPKGSFSTLEIQRTEQGDSAMYLCASSSTVIEETQYFGPGTRLLVL.

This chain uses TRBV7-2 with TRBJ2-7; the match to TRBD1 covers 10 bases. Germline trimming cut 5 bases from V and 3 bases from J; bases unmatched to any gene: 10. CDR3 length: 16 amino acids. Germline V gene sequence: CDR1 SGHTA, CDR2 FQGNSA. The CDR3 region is CASSRRGTGADYEQYF. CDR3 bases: TGTGCCAGCAGCCGGAGGGGGACAGGGGCCGACTACGAGCAGTACTTC.

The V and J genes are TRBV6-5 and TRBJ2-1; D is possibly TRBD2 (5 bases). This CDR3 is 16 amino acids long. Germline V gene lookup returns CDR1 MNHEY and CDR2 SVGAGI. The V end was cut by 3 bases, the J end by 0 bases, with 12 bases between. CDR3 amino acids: CASSYILGSSYNEQFF. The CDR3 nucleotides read TGTGCCAGCAGTTATATTCTAGGGAGCTCCTACAATGAGCAGTTCTTC.

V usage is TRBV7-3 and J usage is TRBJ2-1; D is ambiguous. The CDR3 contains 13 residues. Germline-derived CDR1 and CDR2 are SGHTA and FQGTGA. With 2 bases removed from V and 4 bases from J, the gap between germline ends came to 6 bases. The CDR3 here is CASSLYGYNEQFF. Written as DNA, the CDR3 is TGTGCCAGCAGCTTATACGGTTACAATGAGCAGTTCTTC.

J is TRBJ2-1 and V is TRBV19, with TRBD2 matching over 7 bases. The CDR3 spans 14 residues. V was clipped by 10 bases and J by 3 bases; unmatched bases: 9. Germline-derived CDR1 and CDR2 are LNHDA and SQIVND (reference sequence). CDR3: CATSAGQLYNEQFF. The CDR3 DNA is TGTGCCACTTCAGCGGGGCAACTCTACAATGAGCAGTTCTTC.

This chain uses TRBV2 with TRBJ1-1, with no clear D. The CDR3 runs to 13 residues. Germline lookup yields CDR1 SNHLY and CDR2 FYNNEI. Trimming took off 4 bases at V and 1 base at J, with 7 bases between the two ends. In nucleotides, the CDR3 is TGTGCCAGCAGTGTGAGGGAGAACACTGAAGCTTTCTTT. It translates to CASSVRENTEAFF.

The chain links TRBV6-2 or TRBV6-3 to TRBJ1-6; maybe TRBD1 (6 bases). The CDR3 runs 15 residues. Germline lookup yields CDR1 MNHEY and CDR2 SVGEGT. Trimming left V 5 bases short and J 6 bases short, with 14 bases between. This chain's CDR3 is CASSTDRPINSPLHF. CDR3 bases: TGTGCCAGCAGTACCGACAGGCCGATTAATTCACCCCTCCACTTT.

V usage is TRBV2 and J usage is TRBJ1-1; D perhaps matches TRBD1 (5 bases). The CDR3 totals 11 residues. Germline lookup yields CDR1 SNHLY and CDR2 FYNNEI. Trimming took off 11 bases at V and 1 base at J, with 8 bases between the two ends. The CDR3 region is CASRGNTEAFF. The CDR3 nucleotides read TGTGCCTCAAGGGGGAACACTGAAGCTTTCTTT.

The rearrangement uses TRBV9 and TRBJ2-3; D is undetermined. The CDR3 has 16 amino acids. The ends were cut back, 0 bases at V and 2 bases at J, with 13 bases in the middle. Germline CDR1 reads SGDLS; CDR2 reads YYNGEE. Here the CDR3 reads CASSVVGPLNTDTQYF. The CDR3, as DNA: TGTGCCAGCAGCGTAGTTGGCCCCCTGAACACAGATACGCAGTATTTT.

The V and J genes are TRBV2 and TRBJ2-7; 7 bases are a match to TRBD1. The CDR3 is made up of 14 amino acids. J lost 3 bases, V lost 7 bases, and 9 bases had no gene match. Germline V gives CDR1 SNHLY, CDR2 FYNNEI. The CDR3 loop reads CASKIPGQYYEQYF. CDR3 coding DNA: TGTGCCAGCAAGATCCCGGGACAGTACTACGAGCAGTACTTC.

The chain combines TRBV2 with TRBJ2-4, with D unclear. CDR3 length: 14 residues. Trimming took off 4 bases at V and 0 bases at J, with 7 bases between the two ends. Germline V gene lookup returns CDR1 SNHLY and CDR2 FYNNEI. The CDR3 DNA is TGTGCCAGCAGTGTTGAGATAGCCAAAAACATTCAGTACTTC. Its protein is CASSVEIAKNIQYF.

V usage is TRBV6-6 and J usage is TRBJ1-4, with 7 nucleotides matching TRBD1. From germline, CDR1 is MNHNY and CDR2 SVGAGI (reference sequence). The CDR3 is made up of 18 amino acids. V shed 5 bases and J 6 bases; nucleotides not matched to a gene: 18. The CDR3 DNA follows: TGTGCCAGCAGTCCCCGTATAAGACAGGGAAGGGGGGATGAAAAACTGTTTTTT. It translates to CASSPRIRQGRGDEKLFF.

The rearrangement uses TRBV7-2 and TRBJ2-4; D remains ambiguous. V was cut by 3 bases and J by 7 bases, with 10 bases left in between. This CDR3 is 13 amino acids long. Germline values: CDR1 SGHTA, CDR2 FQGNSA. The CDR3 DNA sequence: TGTGCCAGCAGCTTTGGTCCCGGGAACATTCAGTACTTC. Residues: CASSFGPGNIQYF.

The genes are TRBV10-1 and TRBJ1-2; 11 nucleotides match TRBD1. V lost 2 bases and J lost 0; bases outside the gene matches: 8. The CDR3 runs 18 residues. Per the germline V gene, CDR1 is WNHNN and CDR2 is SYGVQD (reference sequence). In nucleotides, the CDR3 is TGCGCCAGCAGTGAGGGGAGGGACAGGGGGGCAACTAACTATGGCTACACCTTC. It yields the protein CASSEGRDRGATNYGYTF.

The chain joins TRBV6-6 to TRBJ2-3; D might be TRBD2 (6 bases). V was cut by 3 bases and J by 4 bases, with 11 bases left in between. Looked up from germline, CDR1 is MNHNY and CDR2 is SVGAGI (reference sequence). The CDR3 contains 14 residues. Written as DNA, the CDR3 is TGTGCCAGCAGTTATTCCCCTAGCGCAGATACGCAGTATTTT. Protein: CASSYSPSADTQYF.

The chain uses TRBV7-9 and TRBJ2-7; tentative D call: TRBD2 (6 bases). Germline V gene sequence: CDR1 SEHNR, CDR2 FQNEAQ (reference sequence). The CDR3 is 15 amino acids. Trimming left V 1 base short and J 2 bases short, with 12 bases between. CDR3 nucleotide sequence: TGTGCCAGCAGCTTAGGGGTTAGCGGCACCTACGAGCAGTACTTC. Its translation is CASSLGVSGTYEQYF.

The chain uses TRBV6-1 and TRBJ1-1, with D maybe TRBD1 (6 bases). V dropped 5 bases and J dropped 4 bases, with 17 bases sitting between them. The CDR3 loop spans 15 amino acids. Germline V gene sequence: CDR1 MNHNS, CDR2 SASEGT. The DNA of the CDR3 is TGTGCCAGCAGTTCCCCGGACAGTGGGGGCACTGAAGCTTTCTTT. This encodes CASSSPDSGGTEAFF.

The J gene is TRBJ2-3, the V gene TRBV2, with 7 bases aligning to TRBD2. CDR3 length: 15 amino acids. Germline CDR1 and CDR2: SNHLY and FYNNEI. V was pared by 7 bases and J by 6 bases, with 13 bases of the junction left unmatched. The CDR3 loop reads CASTEGGLVRDTQYF. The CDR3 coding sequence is TGTGCCAGCACCGAGGGCGGACTAGTTAGGGATACGCAGTATTTT.

Written as DNA, the CDR3 is TGTGCCACATTAGCTGGGGCCAACGTCCTGACTTTC. This gives the protein CATLAGANVLTF. The V call is TRBV6-5, the J call TRBJ2-6; D gene uncertain. Germline V lookup: CDR1 MNHEY, CDR2 SVGAGI. V shed 10 bases and J shed 2 bases, with 6 bases lying between them. CDR3 length equals 12 residues.